This T cell receptor (beta chain) was recorded in a study of T cell responses to AZD1222 COVID-19 vaccine. Study findings and constraints: Repertoire sampling was restricted to post-peak T cell response timepoints. Clonal diversity may have been underestimated, and the donors were mostly white British, with more females than males. Nearly half of spike-specific TCRs reportedly go after variant regions that carry no mutations. Vaccine-associated CD4 TCRs spanned spike, dominant at 160-218 and 743-854.

For this clone: Its antigen is not identified.

TCRdb's table, derived via immunoSEQ multiplex PCR, lists solely in-frame clones and lacks some. The sample lists over 50,000 clones; around 90% were seen once. Trimming removed 3 bases from V and 0 bases from J, with 14 bases in between. Germline V gene sequence: CDR1 DFQATT, CDR2 SNEGSKA (reference sequence). This CDR3 has 15 amino acids. The starting material was peripheral blood, obtained on day 0 of AZD1222 vaccination. This clonotype was sampled from an adult in good health. V gene TRBV20-1 combines with J gene TRBJ2-5; unclear D gene. The CDR3 sequence is CSASPLYSYQETQYF. CDR3 sequence (DNA): TGCAGTGCTAGTCCGCTATACAGTTACCAAGAGACCCAGTACTTC.